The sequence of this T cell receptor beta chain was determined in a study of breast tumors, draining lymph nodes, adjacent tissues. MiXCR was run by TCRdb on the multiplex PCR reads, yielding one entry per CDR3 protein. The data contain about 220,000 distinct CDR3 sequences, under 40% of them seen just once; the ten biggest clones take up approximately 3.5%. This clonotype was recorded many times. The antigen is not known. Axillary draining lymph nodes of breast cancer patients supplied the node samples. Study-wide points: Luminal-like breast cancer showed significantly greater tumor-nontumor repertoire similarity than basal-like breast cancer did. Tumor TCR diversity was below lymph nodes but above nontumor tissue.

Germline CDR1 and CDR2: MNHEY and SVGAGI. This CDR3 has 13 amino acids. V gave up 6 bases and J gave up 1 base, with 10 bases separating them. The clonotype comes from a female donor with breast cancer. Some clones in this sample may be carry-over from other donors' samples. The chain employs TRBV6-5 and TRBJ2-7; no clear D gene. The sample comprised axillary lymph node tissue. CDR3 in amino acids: CASRVQQSYEQYF. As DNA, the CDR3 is TGTGCCAGCAGAGTACAACAGTCCTACGAGCAGTACTTC.